The source of this T cell receptor beta chain is a study of CD8 T cells in ankylosing spondylitis. Turning to this clonotype: Its antigen is undetermined.

Germline V gives CDR1 SGHVS, CDR2 FNYEAQ. The CDR3 is made up of 12 amino acids. V lost 0 bases, J lost 6 bases, and 4 bases lay in between. Researchers built TCR beta libraries using quantitative 5'-RACE with molecular barcodes. Each CDR3 protein gets one entry after TCRdb re-called the 5' RACE reads with MiXCR. The data contain roughly 220,000 distinct CDR3 sequences, roughly 18% of them singletons. Study outcomes and limitations: There was a TCR beta motif, made of fewer than 10 highly homologous variants, that appeared characteristic of ankylosing spondylitis blood.

What was sequenced was blood, either unsorted or a sorted T cell fraction (not recorded which). The source of this sequence is a male donor with ankylosing spondylitis. The rearrangement joins TRBV7-6 to TRBJ2-3, with D unresolved. This CDR3 reads CASSLALDTQYF. The CDR3 nucleotides read TGTGCCAGCAGCTTAGCGTTGGATACGCAGTATTTT.